The 17 T cell receptor beta chains reported below all come from one sample, sequenced in a study of blood T cell repertoires in COVID-19 (dated by TCRdb to about 2020). Library prep was done by the immunoSEQ multiplex PCR assay. TCRdb obtained this table from immuneACCESS and retained in-frame rearrangements with V and J assigned. These tables miss some clones; where compared with another copy, unresolved V genes account for less than half of the shortfall, and the remainder is unexplained. For this sample the table gives 300,000 to 400,000 clones, of which under 90% were detected only once. Roughly 5.2% of the sample goes to the ten largest clones. The specimen sequenced was PBMCs or T cells enriched from blood (not recorded which). These receptor sequences come from a man between 60 and 75 years old who had recovered from COVID-19.

The chain couples TRBV5-1 to TRBJ2-7; D perhaps matches TRBD2 (6 bases). Germline loops: CDR1 SGHRS, CDR2 YFSETQ. V lost 4 bases to trimming and J lost 3 bases, with 14 bases between them. The length of the CDR3 is 14 residues. The CDR3, as DNA: TGCGCCAGCAGCCACGGGGACTCTCGCTACGAGCAGTACTTC. Protein: CASSHGDSRYEQYF.

The CDR3 bases are TGTGCCAGCAGCTACAGACAGGCTTTTAATGAAAAACTGTTTTTT. As protein: CASSYRQAFNEKLFF. The V and J genes are TRBV5-5 and TRBJ1-4, with D perhaps TRBD1 (6 bases). This CDR3 is 15 amino acids long. In germline, CDR1 is SGHKS, CDR2 YYEKEE (reference sequence). The V gene lost 3 bases and the J gene lost 4 bases, with 13 bases spanning the gap.

The rearrangement uses TRBV3-1 (or the pseudogene TRBV3-2) and TRBJ2-7; TRBD1 aligns across 8 bases. This CDR3 has 16 residues. V lost 3 bases and J lost 4; bases outside the gene matches: 11. The germline gives CDR1 LGHDT, CDR2 YNNKEL (reference sequence). Here the CDR3 DNA reads TGTGCCAGCAGCCACTACGCAGGGGGCAACACATACGAGCAGTACTTC. Protein product: CASSHYAGGNTYEQYF.

This chain joins TRBV7-2 and TRBJ2-7; no clear D gene. The CDR3 consists of 15 residues. Germline V gene data show CDR1 as SGHTA and CDR2 as FQGNSA. V shed 5 bases and J shed 0 bases, with 14 bases lying between them. The CDR3 DNA follows: TGTGCCAGCAGCCTTCAGACCTCTAGCTCCTACGAGCAGTACTTC. This codes for CASSLQTSSSYEQYF.

V is TRBV7-2 and J is TRBJ1-1, with D perhaps matching TRBD1 (6 bases). Trimming removed 5 bases at V and 5 bases at J, with 12 bases between. The CDR3 loop spans 13 amino acids. Germline-derived CDR1 and CDR2 are SGHTA and FQGNSA. The DNA of the CDR3 is TGTGCCAGCAGCCGAGAGGGGGGGACTGAAGCTTTCTTT. Translated: CASSREGGTEAFF. Full variable domain (remainder filled in from reference TRBV7-2 and TRBJ1-1): GAGVSQSPSNKVTEKGKDVELRCDPISGHTALYWYRQSLGQGLEFLIYFQGNSAPDKSGLPSDRFSAERTGGSVSTLTIQRTQQEDSAVYLCASSREGGTEAFFGQGTRLTVV.

The CDR3 is CASSGGTSGYNEQFF. CDR3 bases: TGTGCCAGCAGCGGTGGGACTAGCGGGTACAATGAGCAGTTCTTC. J is TRBJ2-1 and V is TRBV9; TRBD2 matches 12 bases. The germline V gene encodes CDR1 SGDLS and CDR2 YYNGEE. V lost 3 bases, J lost 4 bases, and 2 bases stayed unmatched. This CDR3 has 15 residues.

The chain links TRBV7-9 to TRBJ1-5; 7 bases align to TRBD1. Germline-derived CDR1 and CDR2 are SEHNR and FQNEAQ (reference sequence). This CDR3 is built from 12 residues. The V and J ends lost 5 bases and 11 bases, in that order; junction bases with no gene match: 6. Here the CDR3 reads CASSREDRAQHF. In DNA form, the CDR3 reads TGTGCCAGCAGCAGAGAAGACAGGGCCCAGCATTTT.

Written as DNA, the CDR3 is TGTGCCAGCATCCGACAGGGGGTCAGCACAGATACGCAGTATTTT. It specifies CASIRQGVSTDTQYF. This sequence joins TRBV2 and TRBJ2-3; 9 nucleotides align to TRBD1. V shed 7 bases, J shed 0 bases, and the junction held 5 bases outside the gene matches. This CDR3 has 15 amino acids. CDR1 SNHLY and CDR2 FYNNEI come from the germline V gene.

This chain connects TRBV19 to TRBJ1-4; D uncertain. This CDR3 has 14 amino acids. Germline V gene data show CDR1 as LNHDA and CDR2 as SQIVND (reference sequence). Trimming pared 3 bases from V and 0 bases from J, leaving 5 bases between. CDR3 in DNA: TGTGCCAGTAGTATGGTAGCAACTAATGAAAAACTGTTTTTT. Protein product: CASSMVATNEKLFF. The variable domain in full, with the rest retrieved from reference TRBV19 and TRBJ1-4, is DGGITQSPKYLFRKEGQNVTLSCEQNLNHDAMYWYRQDPGQGLRLIYYSQIVNDFQKGDIAEGYSVSREKKESFPLTVTSAQKNPTAFYLCASSMVATNEKLFFGSGTQLSVL.

The gene calls are TRBV5-1 and TRBJ2-5; D perhaps matches TRBD2 (7 bases). V was clipped by 0 bases and J by 2 bases, with 8 bases between them. There are 14 residues in the CDR3. Germline lookup yields CDR1 SGHRS and CDR2 YFSETQ. The CDR3 protein is CASSLEGGQETQYF. The CDR3 coding sequence is TGCGCCAGCAGCTTGGAGGGGGGGCAAGAGACCCAGTACTTC.

Concerning this clone: Additional DNA sequences in this sample encode the identical CDR3. J is TRBJ2-2 and V is TRBV7-9; TRBD2 might be the D (5 bases). Per the germline V gene, CDR1 is SEHNR and CDR2 is FQNEAQ (reference sequence). The germline V and J ends were trimmed by 5 bases and 2 bases, with 9 bases remaining between them. This CDR3 contains 14 residues. Here the CDR3 reads CASSLTTNTGELFF. DNA of the CDR3: TGTGCCAGCAGCCTGACTACTAACACCGGGGAGCTGTTTTTT.

The chain couples TRBV4-1 to TRBJ2-2; 8 bases line up with TRBD2. The V gene's germline CDR1 is MGHRA and CDR2 YSYEKL. The CDR3 totals 16 residues. J gave up 7 bases and V 2 bases, and 9 bases lay outside the gene matches. This chain's CDR3 is CASSQPTNSGNGELFF. For the CDR3, the DNA is TGCGCCAGCAGCCAACCCACCAATAGCGGGAACGGGGAGCTGTTTTTT.

The chain is built from TRBV28 and TRBJ2-7; a possible D gene is TRBD1 (6 bases). The CDR3 runs to 16 residues. CDR1 is MDHEN, CDR2 SYDVKM, per germline. V shed 10 bases and J shed 2 bases, with 24 bases lying between them. The CDR3 DNA is TGTGCCACCCTATTCAACAGGGCCAAAGGGCCCTACGAGCAGTACTTC. Its translation: CATLFNRAKGPYEQYF.

The V and J genes are TRBV2 and TRBJ1-1; D uncertain. The CDR3 length is 11 residues. Trimming took off 8 bases at V and 0 bases at J, with 4 bases between the two ends. Germline V gives CDR1 SNHLY, CDR2 FYNNEI. CDR3 sequence: CASQMNTEAFF. The CDR3 bases are TGTGCCAGCCAAATGAACACTGAAGCTTTCTTT.

The chain has TRBV3-1 (or the pseudogene TRBV3-2) and TRBJ2-1, with D maybe TRBD2 (6 bases). V was clipped by 0 bases and J by 9 bases, with 12 bases between them. The germline V gene has CDR1 LGHDT and CDR2 YNNKEL (reference sequence). This CDR3 has 14 residues. The CDR3 spells CASSQDLRRAEQFF. In nucleotides, the CDR3 is TGTGCCAGCAGCCAAGATTTGAGGAGGGCTGAGCAGTTCTTC.

The V gene is TRBV4-2, the J gene TRBJ2-7, with 10 bases identical to TRBD2. The CDR3 has 16 residues. Looked up from germline, CDR1 is LGHNA and CDR2 is YNFKEQ. V shed 1 base and J 4 bases; nucleotides not matched to a gene: 7. The CDR3: CASSQADLAGEYEQYF. Here the CDR3 DNA reads TGTGCCAGCAGCCAAGCTGACCTAGCGGGAGAGTACGAGCAGTACTTC.

The genes are TRBV10-1 and TRBJ2-7; 8 bases agree with TRBD1. Germline trimming cut 8 bases from V and 4 bases from J; bases unmatched to any gene: 10. This CDR3 comprises 14 residues. The germline gives CDR1 WNHNN, CDR2 SYGVQD (reference sequence). The CDR3 sequence: CASSTGAPVYEQYF. The DNA of the CDR3 is TGCGCCAGCTCGACAGGGGCGCCGGTTTACGAGCAGTACTTC.